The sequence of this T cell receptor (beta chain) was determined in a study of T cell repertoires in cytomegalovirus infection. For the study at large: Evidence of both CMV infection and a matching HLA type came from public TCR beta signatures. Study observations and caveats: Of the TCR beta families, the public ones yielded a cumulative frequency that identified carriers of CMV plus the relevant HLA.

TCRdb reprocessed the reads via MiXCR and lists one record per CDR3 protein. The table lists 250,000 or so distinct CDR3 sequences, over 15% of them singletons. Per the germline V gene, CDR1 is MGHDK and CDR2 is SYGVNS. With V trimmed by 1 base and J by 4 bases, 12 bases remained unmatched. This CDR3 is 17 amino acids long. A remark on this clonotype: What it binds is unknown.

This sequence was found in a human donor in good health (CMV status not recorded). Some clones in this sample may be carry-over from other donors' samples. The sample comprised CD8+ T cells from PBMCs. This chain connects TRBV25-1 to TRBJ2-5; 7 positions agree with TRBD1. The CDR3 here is CASSEWGQLSRGETQYF. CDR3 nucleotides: TGTGCCAGCAGTGAATGGGGACAGCTTAGTCGGGGAGAGACCCAGTACTTC.